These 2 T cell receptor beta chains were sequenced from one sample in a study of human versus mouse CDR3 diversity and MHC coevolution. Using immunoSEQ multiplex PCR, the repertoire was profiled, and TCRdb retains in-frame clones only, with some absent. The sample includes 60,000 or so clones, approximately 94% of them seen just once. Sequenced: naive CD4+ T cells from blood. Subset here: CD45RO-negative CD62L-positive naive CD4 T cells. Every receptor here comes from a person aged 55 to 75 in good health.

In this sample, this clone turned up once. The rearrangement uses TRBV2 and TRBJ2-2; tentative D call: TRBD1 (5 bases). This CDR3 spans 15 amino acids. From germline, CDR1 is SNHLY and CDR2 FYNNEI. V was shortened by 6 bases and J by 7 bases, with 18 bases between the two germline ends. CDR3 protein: CASSGIKGSGGELFF. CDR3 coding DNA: TGTGCCAGCAGCGGAATCAAGGGGTCGGGCGGGGAGCTGTTTTTT.

CDR3 bases: TGTGCCAGCAGCTGGCCCGGGACAGGTCAAGAGACCCAGTACTTC. Translating gives CASSWPGTGQETQYF. The gene calls are TRBV5-4 and TRBJ2-5; 8 positions agree with TRBD1. From germline, CDR1 is SGHNT and CDR2 YYREEE (reference sequence). CDR3 size: 15 residues. V was clipped by 3 bases and J by 2 bases; unmatched bases: 6.